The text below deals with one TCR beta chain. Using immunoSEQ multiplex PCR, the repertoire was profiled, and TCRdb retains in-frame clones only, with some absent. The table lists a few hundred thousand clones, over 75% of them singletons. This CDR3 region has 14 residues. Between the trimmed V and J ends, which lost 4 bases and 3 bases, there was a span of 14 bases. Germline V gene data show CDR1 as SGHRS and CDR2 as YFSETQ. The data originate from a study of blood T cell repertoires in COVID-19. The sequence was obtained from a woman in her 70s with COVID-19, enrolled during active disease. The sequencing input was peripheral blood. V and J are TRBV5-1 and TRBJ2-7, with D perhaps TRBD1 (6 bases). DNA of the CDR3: TGCGCCAGCAGCCCTACACAGGGTAACTACGAGCAGTACTTC. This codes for CASSPTQGNYEQYF.